The 32 T cell receptor beta chains below were found in one sample sequenced in a study of blood T cells in healthy people across ages. PCR was performed a second time for roughly 7 to 12 cycles using a sample-barcoded 5' primer and a J-beta primer mix. MiXCR, applied by TCRdb to the 5' RACE reads, yields one record per CDR3 protein. Of 1.8 million or so distinct CDR3 sequences listed, about two fifths are singletons. The sequencing input was blood. The receptors come from a human donor in good health.

The chain uses TRBV27 and TRBJ2-7; D might be TRBD1 (5 bases). This CDR3 spans 14 amino acids. Germline V gene data show CDR1 as MNHEY and CDR2 as SMNVEV (reference sequence). V lost 7 bases, J lost 0 bases, and 13 bases lay in between. CDR3 nucleotide sequence: TGTGCCAGCAATGATAAGGGGCCCTCCTACGAGCAGTACTTC. It specifies CASNDKGPSYEQYF.

The table lists this clonotype with many counts. The J gene is TRBJ2-1, the V gene TRBV2; a weak D match, TRBD1 (5 bases). Trimming pared 8 bases from V and 10 bases from J, leaving 12 bases between. CDR3 length equals 11 residues. Germline V gene sequence: CDR1 SNHLY, CDR2 FYNNEI. The CDR3 loop is CASQGGQEQFF. The CDR3 coding sequence is TGTGCCAGCCAGGGCGGCCAGGAGCAGTTCTTC.

This clonotype was found a few times. The rearrangement joins TRBV6-2 or TRBV6-3 to TRBJ2-6; a weak D match, TRBD2 (5 bases). V lost 5 bases to trimming and J lost 4 bases, with 12 bases between them. Per the germline V gene, CDR1 is MNHEY and CDR2 is SVGEGT. This CDR3 has 15 residues. The DNA of the CDR3 is TGTGCCAGCAGTATCGGGGAATCCGGGGCCAACGTCCTGACTTTC. Encoded protein: CASSIGESGANVLTF.

This clonotype has a count of ten or more. The chain uses TRBV7-3 and TRBJ2-1, with 11 bases identical to TRBD2. The germline V gene has CDR1 SGHTA and CDR2 FQGTGA. The CDR3 runs 15 residues. J gave up 5 bases and V 2 bases, and 2 bases lay outside the gene matches. The CDR3 here is CASSLASGGHNEQFF. The DNA for the CDR3 is TGTGCCAGCAGCTTAGCTAGCGGGGGGCACAATGAGCAGTTCTTC.

This clonotype was counted a few times. V is TRBV5-1 and J is TRBJ1-2; TRBD1 matches 8 bases. This CDR3 region has 14 residues. V dropped 4 bases and J dropped 4; count of bases not matched to a gene: 6. Looked up from germline, CDR1 is SGHRS and CDR2 is YFSETQ. The CDR3 nucleotides are TGCGCCAGCAGCACAGACAGGGGTATCTATGGCTACACCTTC. This encodes CASSTDRGIYGYTF.

This clonotype was counted a single time. V usage is TRBV29-1 and J usage is TRBJ1-5; 10 nucleotides agree with TRBD1. With 4 bases clipped from V and 8 bases from J, the junction kept 8 bases outside the gene matches. The CDR3 runs to 14 residues. Germline V lookup: CDR1 SQVTM, CDR2 ANQGSEA. DNA for the CDR3: TGCAGCGTTGCTGTCGGGACAGGGGTAGAGCCCCAGCATTTT. Translating gives CSVAVGTGVEPQHF.

DNA for the CDR3: TGTGCCAGCAGCAGGGACAGCCTGTCCGGCTACACCTTC. Translated: CASSRDSLSGYTF. The chain couples TRBV5-4 to TRBJ1-2; 7 nucleotides agree with TRBD1. Germline CDR1 reads SGHNT; CDR2 reads YYREEE (reference sequence). The CDR3 length is 13 residues. The ends lost 4 bases at V and 8 bases at J; junction bases unmatched: 8.

CDR3 bases: TGCAGTGCTAGAGACGCGACTAGCGGGGGGCTTAATGAGCAGTTCTTC. This codes for CSARDATSGGLNEQFF. The chain links TRBV20-1 to TRBJ2-1; 13 positions match TRBD2. Germline V gives CDR1 DFQATT, CDR2 SNEGSKA (reference sequence). The CDR3 length is 16 residues. V was clipped by 0 bases and J by 7 bases; unmatched bases: 6.

This clonotype was seen many times. The chain employs TRBV24-1 and TRBJ2-2; TRBD2 might be the D (6 bases). The V end was cut by 5 bases, the J end by 2 bases, with 11 bases between. Germline CDR1 reads KGHDR; CDR2 reads SFDVKD. This CDR3 spans 15 amino acids. Here the CDR3 reads CATSAEGTNTGELFF. The CDR3 DNA sequence: TGTGCCACCAGTGCGGAGGGGACCAACACCGGGGAGCTGTTTTTT.

Points on this clonotype: This could be a read error, since a much larger clone is one nucleotide away. This sequence joins TRBV20-1 and TRBJ2-4; possibly TRBD1 or TRBD2 for D (5 bases each). Germline assignment: CDR1 DFQATT and CDR2 SNEGSKA (reference sequence). CDR3 length: 15 amino acids. V was cut by 4 bases and J by 0 bases, with 13 bases left in between. The CDR3 here is CSAIPGRGAKNIQYF. As DNA, the CDR3 is TGCAGTGCTATCCCGGGACGAGGAGCCAAAAACATTCAGTACTTC.

V usage is TRBV7-2 and J usage is TRBJ1-2; 9 nucleotides agree with TRBD1. The length of the CDR3 is 15 residues. CDR1 is SGHTA, CDR2 FQGNSA, per germline. The trim removed 2 bases at V and 7 bases at J, leaving 8 bases unmatched. CDR3 coding DNA: TGTGCCAGCAGCTTAATGGGACAGGGTCTTCGTGGCTACACCTTC. Residues: CASSLMGQGLRGYTF.

The chain combines TRBV20-1 with TRBJ2-7; possible D gene TRBD1, 6 bases. The CDR3 sequence is 14 residues long. Looked up from germline, CDR1 is DFQATT and CDR2 is SNEGSKA (reference sequence). Trimming took 3 bases from V and 2 from J, leaving 14 bases between them. CDR3 sequence reads: CSARVAGATYEQYF. In nucleotides, the CDR3 is TGCAGTGCTAGGGTCGCAGGGGCCACCTACGAGCAGTACTTC.

The gene calls are TRBV28 and TRBJ1-4; 8 bases are a match to TRBD1. The V segment lost 2 bases and the J segment 8 bases; nucleotides outside the gene matches: 4. CDR3 length: 14 residues. CDR1 and CDR2 (germline): MDHEN, SYDVKM. CDR3 bases: TGTGCCAGCAGTTTACCATGGGACAGGGAAAAACTGTTTTTT. Residues: CASSLPWDREKLFF.

The gene calls are TRBV13 and TRBJ2-1; 13 bases are a match to TRBD2. CDR3 length: 15 amino acids. V shed 4 bases, J shed 8 bases, and the junction held 5 bases outside the gene matches. The germline V gene encodes CDR1 PRHDT and CDR2 FYEKMQ (reference sequence). The CDR3 sequence is CASSSTSGGYDEQFF. The CDR3 DNA sequence: TGTGCCAGCAGCTCGACTAGCGGGGGGTACGATGAGCAGTTCTTC. Filled out from reference TRBV13 and TRBJ2-1, the complete variable domain reads AAGVIQSPRHLIKEKRETATLKCYPIPRHDTVYWYQQGPGQDPQFLISFYEKMQSDKGSIPDRFSAQQFSDYHSELNMSSLELGDSALYFCASSSTSGGYDEQFFGPGTRLTVL.

The chain uses TRBV29-1 and TRBJ2-3; possibly TRBD1 for D (6 bases). The germline CDR1 and CDR2 sequences are SQVTM and ANQGSEA. This CDR3 contains 13 residues. V gave up 7 bases and J gave up 8 bases, with 19 bases separating them. CDR3 protein: CSGKGERISTQYF. CDR3 sequence (DNA): TGCAGCGGGAAGGGGGAGAGGATTTCTACGCAGTATTTT.

This clonotype was detected only once. The chain recombines TRBV29-1 with TRBJ2-4, with D possibly matching TRBD1 (5 bases). Trimming removed 3 bases from V and 13 bases from J, with 37 bases in between. Per the germline V gene, CDR1 is SQVTM and CDR2 is ANQGSEA. The length of the CDR3 is 19 residues. The CDR3 DNA is TGCAGCGTTGAGGGGCAATGGCCACCTGGGCAGAGCTCCTACAATGAGCAGTACTTC. Translated, it gives CSVEGQWPPGQSSYNEQYF.

Ten or more counts support this clonotype. This CDR3 is CASSLEGMYEQFF. The CDR3, as DNA: TGTGCCAGCAGTTTGGAGGGGATGTATGAGCAGTTCTTC. This rearrangement joins TRBV6-6 to TRBJ2-1, with D possibly being TRBD2 (6 bases). The V end was cut by 4 bases, the J end by 8 bases, with 12 bases between. This CDR3 contains 13 residues. From germline, CDR1 is MNHNY and CDR2 SVGAGI (reference sequence).

The chain is built from TRBV7-2 and TRBJ2-7, with a possible D match to TRBD2 (6 bases). The CDR3 length is 15 residues. With 5 bases removed from V and 5 bases from J, the gap between germline ends came to 19 bases. Germline V CDR1 and CDR2: SGHTA, FQGNSA. This chain's CDR3 is CASSPPPGLTDEQYF. In DNA form, the CDR3 reads TGTGCCAGCAGCCCTCCCCCTGGACTAACCGACGAGCAGTACTTC. The full variable domain, rest sourced from reference TRBV7-2 and TRBJ2-7, is GAGVSQSPSNKVTEKGKDVELRCDPISGHTALYWYRQSLGQGLEFLIYFQGNSAPDKSGLPSDRFSAERTGGSVSTLTIQRTQQEDSAVYLCASSPPPGLTDEQYFGPGTRLTVT.

The sample holds a few counts of this clonotype. CDR3 amino acids: CASSQGLGSTNYGYTF. DNA for the CDR3: TGTGCCAGCAGCCAAGGGTTAGGGAGTACTAACTATGGCTACACCTTC. The chain has TRBV4-2 and TRBJ1-2, with D unresolved. This CDR3 has 16 residues. CDR1 is LGHNA and CDR2 is YNFKEQ in the germline V gene. V dropped 1 base and J dropped 0 bases, with 12 bases sitting between them.

The chain links TRBV20-1 to TRBJ1-5; D is unclear. Trimming took 6 bases from V and 9 from J, leaving 24 bases between them. The CDR3 has 15 residues. Per the germline V gene, CDR1 is DFQATT and CDR2 is SNEGSKA (reference sequence). The DNA for the CDR3 is TGCAGTGCGTCGACCGGGTCCATATTGAGTGGGCCCCAGCATTTT. Its protein is CSASTGSILSGPQHF.

V gene TRBV7-9 combines with J gene TRBJ1-6; TRBD1 agrees at 10 bases. J gave up 8 bases and V 0 bases, and 4 bases lay outside the gene matches. The CDR3 extends over 16 amino acids. Germline values: CDR1 SEHNR, CDR2 FQNEAQ (reference sequence). The CDR3 is CASSLAVGTGDSPLHF. CDR3 DNA: TGTGCCAGCAGCTTAGCTGTCGGGACAGGGGATTCACCCCTCCACTTT.

This clonotype came up a few times. The chain carries TRBV4-3 and TRBJ2-5; D is unresolved. CDR1 and CDR2 from the germline V gene are LGHNA and YSLEER. CDR3 length equals 13 residues. V was pared by 3 bases and J by 5 bases, with 10 bases between. The chain's CDR3 is CASSQVPAETQYF. The CDR3 region has the DNA TGCGCCAGCAGCCAGGTTCCAGCTGAGACCCAGTACTTC.

The table lists this clonotype with a count of one. The V and J genes are TRBV29-1 and TRBJ1-1, with no clear D. V dropped 5 bases and J dropped 3 bases, with 16 bases sitting between them. The CDR3 runs 14 residues. The germline V gene has CDR1 SQVTM and CDR2 ANQGSEA. DNA for the CDR3: TGCAGCGTTCGACCCAACCTGGGGTACACTGAAGCTTTCTTT. Its translation is CSVRPNLGYTEAFF.

This chain connects TRBV5-5 to TRBJ1-2; perhaps TRBD1 as D (5 bases). This CDR3 is built from 14 residues. The V gene lost 4 bases and the J gene lost 9 bases, with 19 bases spanning the gap. Germline V CDR1 and CDR2: SGHKS, YYEKEE (reference sequence). Written as DNA, the CDR3 is TGTGCCAGCAGCCGAGCAGGGCTCCATACGAGCTACACCTTC. Its protein product is CASSRAGLHTSYTF.

CDR3 DNA sequence: TGCAGTGCCCCCTCGGTCGTGGATACGCAGTATTTT. Its translation: CSAPSVVDTQYF. The chain employs TRBV20-1 and TRBJ2-3, with D unresolved. V was pared by 6 bases and J by 6 bases, with 13 bases between. The germline CDR1 and CDR2 sequences are DFQATT and SNEGSKA (reference sequence). This CDR3 spans 12 amino acids.

The CDR3: CSARLGVREQYF. The CDR3 nucleotides read TGCAGTGCTAGATTAGGTGTACGCGAGCAGTACTTC. This chain connects TRBV20-1 to TRBJ2-7; D uncertain. CDR1 and CDR2 (germline): DFQATT, SNEGSKA (reference sequence). V lost 2 bases to trimming and J lost 6 bases, with 11 bases between them. This CDR3 region has 12 residues.

V and J are TRBV29-1 and TRBJ2-7; the D gene is possibly TRBD2 (6 bases). The germline V and J ends were trimmed by 4 bases and 7 bases, with 14 bases remaining between them. CDR1 and CDR2 (germline): SQVTM, ANQGSEA. CDR3 length equals 12 residues. CDR3 DNA sequence: TGCAGCGTTGGTGGAGGGGCGGAGGAGCAGTACTTC. Protein product: CSVGGGAEEQYF.

Written as DNA, the CDR3 is TGCAGTGCTCAAGGGGTGAAAATCTACGAGCAGTACTTC. Translation: CSAQGVKIYEQYF. The chain couples TRBV20-1 to TRBJ2-7, with a weak D call TRBD1 (5 bases). Germline V gene sequence: CDR1 DFQATT, CDR2 SNEGSKA (reference sequence). The ends were cut back, 5 bases at V and 3 bases at J, with 14 bases in the middle. The length of the CDR3 is 13 residues.

At least ten counts were recorded for this clonotype. One end of the junction fails to match germline, which may point to a read error. The chain has TRBV7-9 and TRBJ2-7, with 7 bases aligning to TRBD2. Germline assignment: CDR1 SEHNR and CDR2 FQNEAQ (reference sequence). CDR3 length: 13 amino acids. DNA for the CDR3: TGTGCCAGCAGCCCGAGCGGGGCCTATGAGCAGTACTTC. Protein sequence: CASSPSGAYEQYF.

This clonotype was counted many times. The V and J genes are TRBV29-1 and TRBJ2-7; D may be TRBD2 (5 bases). Trimming shortened V by 1 base and J by 2 bases, and 18 bases separated the two germline ends. This CDR3 is 16 amino acids long. Germline V CDR1 and CDR2: SQVTM, ANQGSEA. As DNA, the CDR3 is TGCAGCGTTGAAGGCTCCGGGGAGAACGGACCCTACGAGCAGTACTTC. Translated, it gives CSVEGSGENGPYEQYF.

A few counts support this clonotype. The V call is TRBV6-6, the J call TRBJ2-1, with a tentative D call TRBD2 (5 bases). The CDR3 length is 17 residues. Trimming took 0 bases from V and 9 from J, leaving 21 bases between them. Per germline, CDR1 MNHNY and CDR2 SVGAGI (reference sequence). The CDR3 loop is CASSYSNDRILEGEQFF. The DNA for the CDR3 is TGTGCCAGCAGTTACTCGAACGACCGGATCCTAGAGGGTGAGCAGTTCTTC.

Worth noting for this clonotype: Germline is not matched at one junction end, which may reflect a read error. This sequence joins TRBV18 and TRBJ1-2, with D unresolved. This CDR3 has 15 residues. The V gene's germline CDR1 is KGHSH and CDR2 LQKENI. The CDR3: CASSPSGLPDYGCTF. CDR3 DNA sequence: TGTGCCAGCTCACCAAGTGGACTACCAGACTATGGCTGCACCTTC.